A single TCR beta chain is shown here with its context. Its antigen is not identified. This sample is part of a study of cytomegalovirus exposure and HLA in healthy donors. Notes on the study in general: Association of a missense DCLRE1C variant with TCR beta V- and J-gene trimming was reported in a later analysis. It was reported in a later analysis that an Asian-associated ancestry cluster showed fewer N-insertions than the roughly 710-donor mean.

PCR involved 60 Vbeta and 13 Jbeta primers. Sequencing was performed with immunoSEQ multiplex PCR; in TCRdb, only in-frame clones are kept and a portion is missing. The table lists 180,000 or so clones, 80% to 90% of them singletons, with 0.7% to 0.95% in the top ten. The receptor's source is a woman between 18 and 29 years old in good health and CMV-seronegative. Sequencing used PBMCs.

Here the CDR3 reads CASSLNREGEKLFF. In DNA form, the CDR3 reads TGTGCCAGTAGTCTTAACAGGGAGGGGGAAAAACTGTTTTTT. V is TRBV19 and J is TRBJ1-4; a weak D match, TRBD1 (6 bases). The CDR3 loop spans 14 amino acids. Looked up from germline, CDR1 is LNHDA and CDR2 is SQIVND (reference sequence). V gave up 5 bases and J gave up 8 bases, with 15 bases separating them.